The present T cell receptor beta chain was sequenced within a study of cytomegalovirus exposure and HLA in healthy donors. In the PCR, 60 Vbeta and 13 Jbeta primers were used. TCRdb's table, derived via immunoSEQ multiplex PCR, lists solely in-frame clones and lacks some. The repertoire includes fewer than 150,000 clones, around three quarters of them detected once, and roughly 4.5% sits in the top ten. Study observations and caveats: Reportedly, diagnosis of cytomegalovirus status by the classifier showed high specificity and sensitivity. Trimming of TCR beta V- and J-genes showed a link, identified in a later analysis, to a missense DCLRE1C variant. The authors reported that TCR beta sequences could predict HLA-A and HLA-B alleles. These predictions were accurate for most subjects in the first cohort.

This clone was seen a handful of times. Its antigen is undetermined. The CDR3 consists of 14 residues. The trim removed 3 bases at V and 4 bases at J, leaving 6 bases unmatched. Germline lookup yields CDR1 SGHTA and CDR2 FQGNSA. Each of the donors was a healthy bone marrow donor. The sequence was collected from a man aged 45-65 years in good health and CMV-seropositive. The sequenced sample consisted of PBMCs. This chain connects TRBV7-2 to TRBJ2-7; 7 bases agree with TRBD1. The CDR3 DNA reads as TGTGCCAGCAGCTTTGACAGGGACCGTTACGAGCAGTACTTC. The encoded protein is CASSFDRDRYEQYF.